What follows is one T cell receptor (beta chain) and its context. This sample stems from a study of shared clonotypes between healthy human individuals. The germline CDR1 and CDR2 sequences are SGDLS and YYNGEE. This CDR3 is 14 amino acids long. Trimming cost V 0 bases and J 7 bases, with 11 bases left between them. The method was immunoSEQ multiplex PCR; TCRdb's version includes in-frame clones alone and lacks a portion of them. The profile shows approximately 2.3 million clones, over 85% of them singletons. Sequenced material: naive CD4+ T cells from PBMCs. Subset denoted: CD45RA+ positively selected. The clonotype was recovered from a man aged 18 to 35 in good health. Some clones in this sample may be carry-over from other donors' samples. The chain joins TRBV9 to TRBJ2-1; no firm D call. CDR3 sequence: CASSVGGDRNEQFF. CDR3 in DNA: TGTGCCAGCAGCGTAGGTGGGGATAGGAATGAGCAGTTCTTC. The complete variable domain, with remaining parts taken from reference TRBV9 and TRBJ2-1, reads DSGVTQTPKHLITATGQRVTLRCSPRSGDLSVYWYQQSLDQGLQFLIQYYNGEERAKGNILERFSAQQFPDLHSELNLSSLELGDSALYFCASSVGGDRNEQFFGPGTRLTVL.